The sequence of this TCR beta chain was determined in a study of CD8 T cells in Susac syndrome. Germline CDR1 is MNHEY and CDR2 is SMNVEV (reference sequence). Trimming stripped 0 bases from V and 3 bases from J, with 3 bases between. This CDR3 region has 13 residues. When the RNA was reverse transcribed, random hexamers were used with an input of about 0.5 to 1 ug. Amplification of TCR beta CDR3 by immunoSEQ multiplex PCR spanned 54 Vbeta and 13 Jbeta. MiXCR, applied by TCRdb to the immunoSEQ multiplex PCR reads, yields one record per CDR3 protein. Of 110,000 to 150,000 distinct CDR3 sequences listed, 94% were seen once; the top ten hold 0.25% to 0.3%.

The clonotype was recovered from a human donor in good health. The sample taken for sequencing was CD8+ T cells from PBMCs. V is TRBV27 and J is TRBJ1-5; the D is unclear. CDR3 sequence: CASSLSPNQPQHF. CDR3 in DNA: TGTGCCAGCAGTTTATCCCCCAATCAGCCCCAGCATTTT.